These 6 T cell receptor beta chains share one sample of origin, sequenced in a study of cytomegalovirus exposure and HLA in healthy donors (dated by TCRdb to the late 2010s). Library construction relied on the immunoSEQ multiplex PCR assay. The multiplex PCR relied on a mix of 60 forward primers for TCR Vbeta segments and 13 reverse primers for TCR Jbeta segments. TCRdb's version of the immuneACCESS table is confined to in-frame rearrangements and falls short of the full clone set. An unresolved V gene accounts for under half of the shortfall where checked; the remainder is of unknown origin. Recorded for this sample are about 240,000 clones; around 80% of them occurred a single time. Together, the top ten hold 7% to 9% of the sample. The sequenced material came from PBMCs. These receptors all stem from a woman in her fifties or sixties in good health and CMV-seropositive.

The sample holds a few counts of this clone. CDR3 coding DNA: TGTGCCAGCAGCTTAACAGGTAAAAAAAACACCGGGGAGCTGTTTTTT. Translation gives CASSLTGKKNTGELFF. The chain joins TRBV7-2 to TRBJ2-2; TRBD1 is a possible D gene (5 bases). Germline V gene lookup returns CDR1 SGHTA and CDR2 FQGNSA. This CDR3 has 16 residues. V lost 2 bases, J lost 2 bases, and 12 bases lay in between.

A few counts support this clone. CDR3 in DNA: TGTGCCAGCAGCTTGGGGGCTGGGTCCTACGAGCAGTACTTC. Encoded protein: CASSLGAGSYEQYF. The chain has TRBV5-4 and TRBJ2-7; D is ambiguous. CDR1 is SGHNT, CDR2 YYREEE, per germline (reference sequence). The V gene lost 0 bases and the J gene lost 1 base, with 8 bases spanning the gap. The CDR3 consists of 14 residues. The full variable domain, rest sourced from reference TRBV5-4 and TRBJ2-7, is ETGVTQSPTHLIKTRGQQVTLRCSSQSGHNTVSWYQQALGQGPQFIFQYYREEENGRGNFPPRFSGLQFPNYSSELNVNALELDDSALYLCASSLGAGSYEQYFGPGTRLTVT.

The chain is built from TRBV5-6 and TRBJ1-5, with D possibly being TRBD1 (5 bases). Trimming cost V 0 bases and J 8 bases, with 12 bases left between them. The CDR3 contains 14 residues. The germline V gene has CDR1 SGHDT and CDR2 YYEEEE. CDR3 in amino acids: CASSLGAGLKPQHF. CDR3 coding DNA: TGTGCCAGCAGCTTGGGGGCAGGGCTGAAGCCCCAGCATTTT.

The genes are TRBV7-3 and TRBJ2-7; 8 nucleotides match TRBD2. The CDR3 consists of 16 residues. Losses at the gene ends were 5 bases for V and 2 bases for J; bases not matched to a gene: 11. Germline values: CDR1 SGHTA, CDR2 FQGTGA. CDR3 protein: CASSHRQGLEPYEQYF. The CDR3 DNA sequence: TGTGCCAGCAGCCACAGGCAGGGACTAGAACCCTACGAGCAGTACTTC.

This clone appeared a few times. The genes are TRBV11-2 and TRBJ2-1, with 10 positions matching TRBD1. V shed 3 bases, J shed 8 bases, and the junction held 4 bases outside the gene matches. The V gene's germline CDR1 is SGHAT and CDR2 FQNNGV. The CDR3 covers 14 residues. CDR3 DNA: TGTGCCAGCAGCTTTGGGACAGGGGTGTATGAGCAGTTCTTC. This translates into CASSFGTGVYEQFF.

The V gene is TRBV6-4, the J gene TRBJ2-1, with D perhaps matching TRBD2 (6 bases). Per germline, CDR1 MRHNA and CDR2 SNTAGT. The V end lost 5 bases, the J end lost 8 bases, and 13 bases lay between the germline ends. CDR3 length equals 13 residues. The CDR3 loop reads CASSFERADEQFF. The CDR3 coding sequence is TGTGCCAGCAGTTTTGAGCGGGCGGATGAGCAGTTCTTC.